Reported below is one T cell receptor (beta chain). The data derive from a study of blood T cells in healthy people across ages. Germline V gene data show CDR1 as DFQATT and CDR2 as SNEGSKA (reference sequence). This CDR3 is 15 amino acids long. Trimming cost V 5 bases and J 2 bases; bases outside gene matches: 8. Every sample had a minimum of 7 million PBMCs isolated. Primers used in a second PCR of roughly 6 to 12 cycles were a sample-barcoded 5' primer and a J-beta primer mix. Every sample produced at least 2.5 million CDR3-containing paired-end reads. MiXCR, applied by TCRdb to the 5' RACE reads, yields one record per CDR3 protein. The repertoire holds around 800,000 distinct CDR3 sequences, roughly 44% seen once, with about 21% in the top ten.

The chain employs TRBV20-1 and TRBJ1-3; TRBD1 aligns across 8 bases. This clonotype was obtained from a man in his 60s in good health. The specimen sequenced was blood. CDR3 DNA sequence: TGCAGTGCTCGCAAGACAGGGGACCCTGGAAACACCATATATTTT. Translation gives CSARKTGDPGNTIYF.